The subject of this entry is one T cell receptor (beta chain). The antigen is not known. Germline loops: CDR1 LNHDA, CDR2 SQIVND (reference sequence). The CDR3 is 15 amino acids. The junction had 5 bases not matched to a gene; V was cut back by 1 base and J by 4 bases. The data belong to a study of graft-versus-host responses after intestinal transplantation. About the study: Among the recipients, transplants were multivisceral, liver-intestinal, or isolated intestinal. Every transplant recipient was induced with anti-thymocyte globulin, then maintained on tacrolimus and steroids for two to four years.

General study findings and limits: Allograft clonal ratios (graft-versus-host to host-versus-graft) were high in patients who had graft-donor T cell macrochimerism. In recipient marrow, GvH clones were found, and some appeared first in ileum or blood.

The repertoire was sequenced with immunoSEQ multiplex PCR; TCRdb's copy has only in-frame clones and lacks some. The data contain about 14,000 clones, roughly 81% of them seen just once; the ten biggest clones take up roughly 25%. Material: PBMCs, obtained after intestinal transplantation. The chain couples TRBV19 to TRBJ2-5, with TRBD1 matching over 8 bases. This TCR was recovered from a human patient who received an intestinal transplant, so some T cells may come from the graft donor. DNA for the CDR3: TGTGCCAGTAGTATAGCCCGGACAGGGTCAGAGACCCAGTACTTC. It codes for CASSIARTGSETQYF.